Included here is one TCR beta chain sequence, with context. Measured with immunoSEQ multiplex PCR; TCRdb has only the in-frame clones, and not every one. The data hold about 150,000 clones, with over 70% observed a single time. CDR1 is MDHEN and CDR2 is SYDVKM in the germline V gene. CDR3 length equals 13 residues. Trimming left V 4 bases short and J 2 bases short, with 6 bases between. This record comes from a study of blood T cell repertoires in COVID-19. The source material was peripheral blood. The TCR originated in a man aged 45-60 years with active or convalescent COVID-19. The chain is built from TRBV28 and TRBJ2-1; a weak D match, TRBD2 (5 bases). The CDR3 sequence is CASSSGTYNEQFF. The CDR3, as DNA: TGTGCCAGCAGTTCGGGGACCTACAATGAGCAGTTCTTC.